One sample yielded the 15 T cell receptor beta chains listed below, sequenced in a study of blood T cell repertoires in COVID-19. The table came from immunoSEQ multiplex PCR; TCRdb's copy has only in-frame clones and leaves some out. This table holds some 190,000 clones, 75% to 90% found once. Input material: peripheral blood. Receptors originate from a man in his fifties or sixties with acute or convalescent COVID-19.

The chain recombines TRBV2 with TRBJ1-1, with a possible D match to TRBD1 (5 bases). The CDR3 is made up of 14 amino acids. V was shortened by 1 base and J by 4 bases, with 10 bases between the two germline ends. The germline gives CDR1 SNHLY, CDR2 FYNNEI. CDR3 protein: CASSEERGGTEAFF. DNA of the CDR3: TGTGCCAGCAGTGAAGAGAGGGGAGGCACTGAAGCTTTCTTT. The full variable domain, in which reference TRBV2 and TRBJ1-1 provide the parts outside the CDR3, is EPEVTQTPSHQVTQMGQEVILRCVPISNHLYFYWYRQILGQKVEFLVSFYNNEISEKSEIFDDQFSVERPDGSNFTLKIRSTKLEDSAMYFCASSEERGGTEAFFGQGTRLTVV.

The chain has TRBV6-5 and TRBJ1-2; 8 bases fit TRBD1. V lost 2 bases to trimming and J lost 6 bases; unmatched junction nucleotides: 5. Germline V CDR1 and CDR2: MNHEY, SVGAGI. The CDR3 length is 14 residues. CDR3 sequence reads: CASSYRTGKDGYTF. The DNA of the CDR3 is TGTGCCAGCAGTTACAGGACAGGGAAGGATGGCTACACCTTC.

The rearrangement links TRBV7-9 to TRBJ2-1; 8 bases fit TRBD2. With 5 bases clipped from V and 0 bases from J, the junction kept 9 bases outside the gene matches. The germline V gene encodes CDR1 SEHNR and CDR2 FQNEAQ (reference sequence). The CDR3 contains 17 residues. CDR3 coding DNA: TGTGCCAGCAGCGTGGGACCTAGCGGGCCCTCCTACAATGAGCAGTTCTTC. Translation gives CASSVGPSGPSYNEQFF. The variable domain in full, completed from reference TRBV7-9 and TRBJ2-1, reads DTGVSQNPRHKITKRGQNVTFRCDPISEHNRLYWYRQTLGQGPEFLTYFQNEAQLEKSRLLSDRFSAERPKGSFSTLEIQRTEQGDSAMYLCASSVGPSGPSYNEQFFGPGTRLTVL.

This clone appeared once. The genes are TRBV30 and TRBJ1-6; TRBD1 agrees at 7 bases. Germline V CDR1 and CDR2: GTSNPN, SVGIG (reference sequence). The length of the CDR3 is 15 residues. The junction had 10 bases not matched to a gene; V was cut back by 4 bases and J by 7 bases. In DNA, the CDR3 is TGTGCCTGGACCACGAGGACAGGTGGAAATTCACCCCTCCACTTT. This gives the protein CAWTTRTGGNSPLHF.

The J gene is TRBJ2-7, the V gene TRBV5-1; D is possibly TRBD1 (6 bases). Germline V gene data show CDR1 as SGHRS and CDR2 as YFSETQ. The CDR3 is made up of 14 amino acids. The V gene lost 4 bases and the J gene lost 2 bases, with 13 bases spanning the gap. The CDR3 loop reads CASSTDSRTYEQYF. In DNA form, the CDR3 reads TGCGCCAGCAGCACGGACAGTCGGACCTACGAGCAGTACTTC.

The chain joins TRBV27 to TRBJ2-2, with D maybe TRBD2 (7 bases). The V and J ends lost 4 bases and 6 bases respectively, with 21 bases between them. The CDR3 is made up of 17 amino acids. Per the germline V gene, CDR1 is MNHEY and CDR2 is SMNVEV (reference sequence). The DNA for the CDR3 is TGTGCCAGCAGTTACCACCTTCGGCAGGGGAGGGCCGGGGAGCTGTTTTTT. Its translation is CASSYHLRQGRAGELFF.

The genes are TRBV24-1 and TRBJ2-3; a weak D match, TRBD2 (5 bases). This CDR3 contains 14 residues. The V gene's germline CDR1 is KGHDR and CDR2 SFDVKD. Between the trimmed V and J ends, which lost 4 bases and 5 bases, there was a span of 12 bases. The chain's CDR3 is CATSEPSGIDTQYF. The CDR3 region has the DNA TGTGCCACCAGTGAGCCCTCGGGGATAGATACGCAGTATTTT.

The rearrangement uses TRBV28 and TRBJ2-6, with D uncertain. Germline V CDR1 and CDR2: MDHEN, SYDVKM. The germline V and J ends were trimmed by 3 bases and 3 bases, with 12 bases remaining between them. The CDR3 totals 16 residues. The CDR3 here is CASSFPPIHGANVLTF. For the CDR3, the DNA is TGTGCCAGCAGTTTCCCCCCCATACATGGGGCCAACGTCCTGACTTTC.

The chain joins TRBV12-3 or TRBV12-4 to TRBJ2-3, with 7 bases that match TRBD1. The CDR3 has 13 amino acids. After removal of 3 bases from V and 6 bases from J, the junction contained 3 bases not matched to a gene. For the CDR3, the DNA is TGTGCCAGCAGTTTGAGGGGGCAGGATACGCAGTATTTT. Its translation: CASSLRGQDTQYF.

CDR3 in DNA: TGTGCCAGCAGCTTAGCCTCTAGAGAGGGGGCAACTAATGAAAAACTGTTTTTT. It encodes CASSLASREGATNEKLFF. V and J are TRBV5-5 and TRBJ1-4; D is possibly TRBD1 (6 bases). The CDR3 sequence is 18 residues long. Germline-derived CDR1 and CDR2 are SGHKS and YYEKEE (reference sequence). Trimming cost V 2 bases and J 0 bases, with 17 bases left between them.

The chain links TRBV11-2 to TRBJ2-5; D is possibly TRBD2 (5 bases). The CDR3 has 15 residues. V lost 0 bases to trimming and J lost 5 bases, with 13 bases between them. The germline V gene has CDR1 SGHAT and CDR2 FQNNGV. The CDR3 DNA follows: TGTGCCAGCAGCTTAGATTACCTAGCCTGGGAGACCCAGTACTTC. This translates into CASSLDYLAWETQYF.

The chain carries TRBV14 and TRBJ1-2; 7 bases agree with TRBD1. V trimming: 1 base; J trimming: 5 bases; junction bases outside the gene matches: 4. This CDR3 is built from 14 residues. CDR1 and CDR2 from the germline V gene are SGHDN and FVKESK. The CDR3 bases are TGTGCCAGCAGCCAAGCGACAGGGACTTATGGCTACACCTTC. It is translated as CASSQATGTYGYTF.

The CDR3 DNA reads TGTGCCAGCAGCTTAGCGGAGCAAGAGACCCAGTACTTC. Its protein is CASSLAEQETQYF. The rearrangement uses TRBV6-5 and TRBJ2-5; perhaps TRBD2 as D (6 bases). The CDR3 runs 13 residues. The V gene lost 6 bases and the J gene lost 2 bases, with 10 bases spanning the gap. Per the germline V gene, CDR1 is MNHEY and CDR2 is SVGAGI.

The rearrangement joins TRBV11-3 to TRBJ2-1; possibly TRBD2 for D (5 bases). Germline assignment: CDR1 SGHNT and CDR2 YENEEA. The CDR3 is made up of 15 amino acids. V lost 3 bases, J lost 1 base, and 10 bases lay in between. CDR3 bases: TGTGCCAGCAGCTTTACAAGCGGTTCCTACAATGAGCAGTTCTTC. It encodes CASSFTSGSYNEQFF.

This clone was detected only once. The chain employs TRBV5-1 and TRBJ1-2; D perhaps matches TRBD1 (5 bases). The CDR3 runs to 14 residues. V gave up 4 bases and J gave up 0 bases, with 10 bases separating them. Per the germline V gene, CDR1 is SGHRS and CDR2 is YFSETQ. The CDR3 DNA is TGCGCCAGCAGCCAAGACAGATCTAACTATGGCTACACCTTC. Its translation: CASSQDRSNYGYTF.